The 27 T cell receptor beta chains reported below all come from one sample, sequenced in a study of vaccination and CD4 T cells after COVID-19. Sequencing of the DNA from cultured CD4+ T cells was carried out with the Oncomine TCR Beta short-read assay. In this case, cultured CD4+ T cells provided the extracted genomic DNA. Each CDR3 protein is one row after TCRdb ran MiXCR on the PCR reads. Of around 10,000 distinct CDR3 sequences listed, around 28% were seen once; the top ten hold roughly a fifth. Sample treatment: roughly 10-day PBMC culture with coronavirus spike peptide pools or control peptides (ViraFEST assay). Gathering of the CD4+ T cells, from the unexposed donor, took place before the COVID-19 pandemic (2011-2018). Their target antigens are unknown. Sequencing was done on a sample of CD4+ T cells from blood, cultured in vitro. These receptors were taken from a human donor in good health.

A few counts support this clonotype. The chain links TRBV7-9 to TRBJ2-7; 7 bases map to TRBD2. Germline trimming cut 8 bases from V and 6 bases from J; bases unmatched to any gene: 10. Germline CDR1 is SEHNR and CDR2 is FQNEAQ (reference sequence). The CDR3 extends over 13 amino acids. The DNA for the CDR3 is TGTGCCAGCGGGGGGGGGAGGGCCTCCGAGCAGTACTTC. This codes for CASGGGRASEQYF.

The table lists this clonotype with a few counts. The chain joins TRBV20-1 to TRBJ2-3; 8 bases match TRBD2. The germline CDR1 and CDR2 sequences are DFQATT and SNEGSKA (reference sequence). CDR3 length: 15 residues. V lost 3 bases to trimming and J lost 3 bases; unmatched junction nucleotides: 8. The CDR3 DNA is TGCAGTGCTAGCGGGAGGGCCCGTGTTACAGATACGCAGTATTTT. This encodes CSASGRARVTDTQYF.

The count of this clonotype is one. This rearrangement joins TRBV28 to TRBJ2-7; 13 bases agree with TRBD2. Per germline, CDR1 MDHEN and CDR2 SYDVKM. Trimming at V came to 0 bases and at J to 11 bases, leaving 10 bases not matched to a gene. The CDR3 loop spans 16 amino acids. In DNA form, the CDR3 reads TGTGCCAGCAGTTTATGGGGGACTAGCGGGACGCTTCGGGAGTACTTC. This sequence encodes CASSLWGTSGTLREYF. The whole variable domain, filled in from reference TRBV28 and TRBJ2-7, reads DVKVTQSSRYLVKRTGEKVFLECVQDMDHENMFWYRQDPGLGLRLIYFSYDVKMKEKGDIPEGYSVSREKKERFSLILESASTNQTSMYLCASSLWGTSGTLREYFGPGTRLTVT.

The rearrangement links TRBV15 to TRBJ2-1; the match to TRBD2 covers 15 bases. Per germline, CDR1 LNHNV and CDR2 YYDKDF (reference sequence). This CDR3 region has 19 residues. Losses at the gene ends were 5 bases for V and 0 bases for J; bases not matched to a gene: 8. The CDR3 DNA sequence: TGTGCCACCAGCTCTCCCGGGACTAGCGGGAGGAGCTCCTACAATGAGCAGTTCTTC. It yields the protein CATSSPGTSGRSSYNEQFF.

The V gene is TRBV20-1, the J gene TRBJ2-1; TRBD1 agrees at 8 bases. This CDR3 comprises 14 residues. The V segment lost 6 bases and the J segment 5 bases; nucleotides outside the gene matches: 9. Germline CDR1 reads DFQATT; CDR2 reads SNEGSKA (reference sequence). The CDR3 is CSAPPQGAHNEQFF. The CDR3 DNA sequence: TGCAGTGCCCCCCCCCAGGGGGCCCACAATGAGCAGTTCTTC.

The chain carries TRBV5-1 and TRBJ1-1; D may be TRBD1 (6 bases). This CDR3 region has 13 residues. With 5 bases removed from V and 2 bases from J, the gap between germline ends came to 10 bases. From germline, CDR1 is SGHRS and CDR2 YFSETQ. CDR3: CASRRQDNTEAFF. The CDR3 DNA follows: TGCGCCAGCAGGCGACAGGATAACACTGAAGCTTTCTTT. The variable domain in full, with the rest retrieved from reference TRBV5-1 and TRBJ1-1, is KAGVTQTPRYLIKTRGQQVTLSCSPISGHRSVSWYQQTPGQGLQFLFEYFSETQRNKGNFPGRFSGRQFSNSRSEMNVSTLELGDSALYLCASRRQDNTEAFFGQGTRLTVV.

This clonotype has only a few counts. This CDR3 reads CASSIDTETQYF. Here the CDR3 DNA reads TGTGCCAGTAGTATTGACACGGAGACCCAGTACTTC. This chain joins TRBV19 and TRBJ2-5; D uncertain. There are 12 residues in the CDR3. V gave up 3 bases and J gave up 5 bases, with 7 bases separating them. The V gene's germline CDR1 is LNHDA and CDR2 SQIVND (reference sequence).

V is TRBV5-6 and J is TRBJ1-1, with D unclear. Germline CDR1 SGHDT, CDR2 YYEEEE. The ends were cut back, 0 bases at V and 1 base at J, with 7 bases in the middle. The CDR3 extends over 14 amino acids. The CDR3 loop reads CASSLGHKNTEAFF. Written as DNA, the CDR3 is TGTGCCAGCAGCTTGGGGCACAAGAACACTGAAGCTTTCTTT.

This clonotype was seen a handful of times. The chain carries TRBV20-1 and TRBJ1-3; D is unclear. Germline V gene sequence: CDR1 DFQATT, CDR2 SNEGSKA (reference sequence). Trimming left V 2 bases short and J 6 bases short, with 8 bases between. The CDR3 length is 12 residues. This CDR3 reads CSARKGVNTIYF. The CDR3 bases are TGCAGTGCTAGAAAGGGTGTAAACACCATATATTTT.

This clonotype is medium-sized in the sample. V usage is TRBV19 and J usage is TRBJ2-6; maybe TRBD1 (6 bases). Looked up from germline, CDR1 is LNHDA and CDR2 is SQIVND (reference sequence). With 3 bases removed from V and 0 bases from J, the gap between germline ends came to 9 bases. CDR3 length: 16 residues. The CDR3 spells CASSMGQASGANVLTF. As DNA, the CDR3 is TGTGCCAGTAGTATGGGACAAGCCTCTGGGGCCAACGTCCTGACTTTC. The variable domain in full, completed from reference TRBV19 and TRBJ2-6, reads DGGITQSPKYLFRKEGQNVTLSCEQNLNHDAMYWYRQDPGQGLRLIYYSQIVNDFQKGDIAEGYSVSREKKESFPLTVTSAQKNPTAFYLCASSMGQASGANVLTFGAGSRLTVL.

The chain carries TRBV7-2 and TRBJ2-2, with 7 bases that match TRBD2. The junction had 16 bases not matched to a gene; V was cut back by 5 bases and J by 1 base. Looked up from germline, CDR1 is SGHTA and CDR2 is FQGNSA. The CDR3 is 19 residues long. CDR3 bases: TGTGCCAGCAGCCCCACCCATCGGGAGGCCAGGAGGAACACCGGGGAGCTGTTTTTT. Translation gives CASSPTHREARRNTGELFF.

Here the CDR3 reads CASSLAWAGSGSKYEQFF. As DNA, the CDR3 is TGTGCCAGCAGCTTAGCCTGGGCGGGTAGCGGGAGTAAGTATGAGCAGTTCTTC. The chain carries TRBV7-9 and TRBJ2-1; 9 positions match TRBD2. The CDR3 loop spans 18 amino acids. V was pared by 0 bases and J by 8 bases, with 14 bases of the junction left unmatched. Per germline, CDR1 SEHNR and CDR2 FQNEAQ (reference sequence).

The CDR3 region is CSALTSGRNEQFF. CDR3 bases: TGCAGTGCTCTTACTAGCGGGAGAAATGAGCAGTTCTTC. This sequence joins TRBV20-1 and TRBJ2-1, with 11 nucleotides matching TRBD2. The CDR3 covers 13 residues. The ends lost 5 bases at V and 7 bases at J; junction bases unmatched: 4. CDR1 and CDR2 (germline): DFQATT, SNEGSKA (reference sequence).

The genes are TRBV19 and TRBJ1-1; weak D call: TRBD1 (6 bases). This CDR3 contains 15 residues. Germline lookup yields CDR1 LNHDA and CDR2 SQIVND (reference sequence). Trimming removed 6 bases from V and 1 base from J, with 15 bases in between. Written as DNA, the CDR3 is TGTGCCAGTAGGACAGGCCTGGGGCAGAACACTGAAGCTTTCTTT. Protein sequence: CASRTGLGQNTEAFF.

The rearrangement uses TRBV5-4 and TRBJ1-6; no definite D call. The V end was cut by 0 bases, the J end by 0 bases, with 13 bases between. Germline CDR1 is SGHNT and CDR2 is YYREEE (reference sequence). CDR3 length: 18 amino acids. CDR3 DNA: TGTGCCAGCAGCTTGGGCATACTGGGGAGCTCCTATAATTCACCCCTCCACTTT. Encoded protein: CASSLGILGSSYNSPLHF.

Here the CDR3 DNA reads TGTGCCAGCAGCTTACTCCCAGCGGGAACCCACAATGAGCAGTTCTTC. It specifies CASSLLPAGTHNEQFF. J is TRBJ2-1 and V is TRBV7-6, with 7 bases aligning to TRBD2. V shed 2 bases and J 5 bases; nucleotides not matched to a gene: 9. CDR1 is SGHVS, CDR2 FNYEAQ, per germline. This CDR3 region has 16 residues. The full variable domain, in which reference TRBV7-6 and TRBJ2-1 provide the parts outside the CDR3, is GAGVSQSPRYKVTKRGQDVALRCDPISGHVSLYWYRQALGQGPEFLTYFNYEAQQDKSGLPNDRFSAERPEGSISTLTIQRTEQRDSAMYRCASSLLPAGTHNEQFFGPGTRLTVL.

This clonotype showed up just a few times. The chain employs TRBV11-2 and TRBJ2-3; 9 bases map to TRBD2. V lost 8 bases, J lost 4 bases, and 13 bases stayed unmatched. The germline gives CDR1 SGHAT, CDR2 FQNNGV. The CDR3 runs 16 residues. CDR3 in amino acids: CASGTITGLASDTQYF. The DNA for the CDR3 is TGTGCCAGCGGCACAATCACGGGACTAGCTTCAGATACGCAGTATTTT.

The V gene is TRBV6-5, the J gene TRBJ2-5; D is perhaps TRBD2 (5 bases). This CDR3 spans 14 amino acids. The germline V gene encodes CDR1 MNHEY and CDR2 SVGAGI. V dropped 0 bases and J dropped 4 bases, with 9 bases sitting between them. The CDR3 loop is CASSYSPSGETQYF. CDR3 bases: TGTGCCAGCAGTTACTCGCCCAGCGGAGAGACCCAGTACTTC.

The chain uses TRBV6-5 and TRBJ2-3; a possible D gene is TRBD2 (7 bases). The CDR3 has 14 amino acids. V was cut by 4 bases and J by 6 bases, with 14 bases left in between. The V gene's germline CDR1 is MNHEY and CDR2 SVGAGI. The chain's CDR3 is CASSLGGARDTQYF. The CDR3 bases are TGTGCCAGCAGTTTAGGGGGGGCAAGGGATACGCAGTATTTT.

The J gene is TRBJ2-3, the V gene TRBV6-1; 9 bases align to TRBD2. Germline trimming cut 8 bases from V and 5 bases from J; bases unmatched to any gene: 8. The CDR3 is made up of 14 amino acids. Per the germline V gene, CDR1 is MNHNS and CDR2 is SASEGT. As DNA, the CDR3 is TGTGCCAGCGTTTTGGGACTAGCACAAGATACGCAGTATTTT. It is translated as CASVLGLAQDTQYF.

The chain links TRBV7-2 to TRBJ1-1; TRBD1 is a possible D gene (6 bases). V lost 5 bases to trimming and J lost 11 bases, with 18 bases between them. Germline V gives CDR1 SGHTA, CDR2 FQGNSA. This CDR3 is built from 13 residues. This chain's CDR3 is CASSIPQGRFAFF. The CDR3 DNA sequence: TGTGCCAGCAGCATCCCACAGGGAAGATTCGCTTTCTTT.

CDR3 bases: TGTGCCAGCAGCTCCCAAGGACAGGGTGCCACTGAAGCTTTCTTT. Translated, it gives CASSSQGQGATEAFF. This rearrangement joins TRBV7-3 to TRBJ1-1; 8 bases fit TRBD1. After removal of 4 bases from V and 4 bases from J, the junction contained 8 bases not matched to a gene. The CDR3 is 15 amino acids. Germline V gene data show CDR1 as SGHTA and CDR2 as FQGTGA. The whole variable domain, remainder taken from reference TRBV7-3 and TRBJ1-1, is GAGVSQTPSNKVTEKGKYVELRCDPISGHTALYWYRQSLGQGPEFLIYFQGTGAADDSGLPNDRFFAVRPEGSVSTLKIQRTERGDSAVYLCASSSQGQGATEAFFGQGTRLTVV.

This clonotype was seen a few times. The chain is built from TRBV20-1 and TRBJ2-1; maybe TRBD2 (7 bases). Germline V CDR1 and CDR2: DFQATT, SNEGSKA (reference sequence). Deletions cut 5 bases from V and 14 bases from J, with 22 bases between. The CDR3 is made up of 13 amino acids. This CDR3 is CSAQRTAGTTEFF. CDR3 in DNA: TGCAGTGCTCAGAGGACAGCCGGGACTACAGAGTTCTTC.

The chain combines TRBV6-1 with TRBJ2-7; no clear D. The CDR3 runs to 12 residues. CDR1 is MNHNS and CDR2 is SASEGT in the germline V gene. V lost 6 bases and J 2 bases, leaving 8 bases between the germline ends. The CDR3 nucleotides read TGTGCCAGCAGGCTAGACCCCTACGAGCAGTACTTC. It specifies CASRLDPYEQYF.

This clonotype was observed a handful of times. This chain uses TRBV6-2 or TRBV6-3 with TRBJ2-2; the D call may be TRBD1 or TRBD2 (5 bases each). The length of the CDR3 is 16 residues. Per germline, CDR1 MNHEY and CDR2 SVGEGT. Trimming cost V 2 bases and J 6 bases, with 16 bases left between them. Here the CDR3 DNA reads TGTGCCAGCAGTTACCCTCCCGGGACCAGGGCCGGGGAGCTGTTTTTT. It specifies CASSYPPGTRAGELFF.

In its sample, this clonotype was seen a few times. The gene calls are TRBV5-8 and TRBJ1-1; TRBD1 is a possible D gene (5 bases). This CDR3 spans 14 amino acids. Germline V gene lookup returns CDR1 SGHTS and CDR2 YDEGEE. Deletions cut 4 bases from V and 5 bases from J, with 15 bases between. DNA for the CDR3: TGTGCCAGCAGCCTGGGACGGGGGAGGACTGAAGCTTTCTTT. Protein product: CASSLGRGRTEAFF.

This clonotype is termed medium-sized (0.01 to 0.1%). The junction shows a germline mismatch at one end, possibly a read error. CDR3 in DNA: TGTGCCAGCAGCCTAGCGGGAGGGCCGACAGATACGCAGTATTTT. Its translation is CASSLAGGPTDTQYF. The V and J genes are TRBV7-2 and TRBJ2-3, with 12 nucleotides matching TRBD2. This CDR3 has 15 residues. CDR1 and CDR2 from the germline V gene are SGHTA and FQGNSA. The variable domain in full, with the rest retrieved from reference TRBV7-2 and TRBJ2-3, is GAGVSQSPSNKVTEKGKDVELRCDPISGHTALYWYRQSLGQGLEFLIYFQGNSAPDKSGLPSDRFSAERTGGSVSTLTIQRTQQEDSAVYLCASSLAGGPTDTQYFGPGTRLTVL.